The source of this T cell receptor (beta chain) is a study of cytomegalovirus exposure and HLA in healthy donors. CDR3 size: 14 residues. From germline, CDR1 is SGHVS and CDR2 FQNEAQ. V was trimmed by 5 bases and J by 0 bases, leaving 8 bases between them. The table came from immunoSEQ multiplex PCR; TCRdb's copy has only in-frame clones and leaves some out. In the table there are 140,000 or so clones, 89% of which are singletons. The V gene is TRBV7-8, the J gene TRBJ1-3; the D is unclear. Input material: PBMCs. The TCR comes from a woman aged 18-30 years in good health and CMV-seropositive. CDR3 region: CASSQVNSGNTIYF. Here the CDR3 DNA reads TGTGCCAGCAGCCAGGTGAACTCTGGAAACACCATATATTTT.